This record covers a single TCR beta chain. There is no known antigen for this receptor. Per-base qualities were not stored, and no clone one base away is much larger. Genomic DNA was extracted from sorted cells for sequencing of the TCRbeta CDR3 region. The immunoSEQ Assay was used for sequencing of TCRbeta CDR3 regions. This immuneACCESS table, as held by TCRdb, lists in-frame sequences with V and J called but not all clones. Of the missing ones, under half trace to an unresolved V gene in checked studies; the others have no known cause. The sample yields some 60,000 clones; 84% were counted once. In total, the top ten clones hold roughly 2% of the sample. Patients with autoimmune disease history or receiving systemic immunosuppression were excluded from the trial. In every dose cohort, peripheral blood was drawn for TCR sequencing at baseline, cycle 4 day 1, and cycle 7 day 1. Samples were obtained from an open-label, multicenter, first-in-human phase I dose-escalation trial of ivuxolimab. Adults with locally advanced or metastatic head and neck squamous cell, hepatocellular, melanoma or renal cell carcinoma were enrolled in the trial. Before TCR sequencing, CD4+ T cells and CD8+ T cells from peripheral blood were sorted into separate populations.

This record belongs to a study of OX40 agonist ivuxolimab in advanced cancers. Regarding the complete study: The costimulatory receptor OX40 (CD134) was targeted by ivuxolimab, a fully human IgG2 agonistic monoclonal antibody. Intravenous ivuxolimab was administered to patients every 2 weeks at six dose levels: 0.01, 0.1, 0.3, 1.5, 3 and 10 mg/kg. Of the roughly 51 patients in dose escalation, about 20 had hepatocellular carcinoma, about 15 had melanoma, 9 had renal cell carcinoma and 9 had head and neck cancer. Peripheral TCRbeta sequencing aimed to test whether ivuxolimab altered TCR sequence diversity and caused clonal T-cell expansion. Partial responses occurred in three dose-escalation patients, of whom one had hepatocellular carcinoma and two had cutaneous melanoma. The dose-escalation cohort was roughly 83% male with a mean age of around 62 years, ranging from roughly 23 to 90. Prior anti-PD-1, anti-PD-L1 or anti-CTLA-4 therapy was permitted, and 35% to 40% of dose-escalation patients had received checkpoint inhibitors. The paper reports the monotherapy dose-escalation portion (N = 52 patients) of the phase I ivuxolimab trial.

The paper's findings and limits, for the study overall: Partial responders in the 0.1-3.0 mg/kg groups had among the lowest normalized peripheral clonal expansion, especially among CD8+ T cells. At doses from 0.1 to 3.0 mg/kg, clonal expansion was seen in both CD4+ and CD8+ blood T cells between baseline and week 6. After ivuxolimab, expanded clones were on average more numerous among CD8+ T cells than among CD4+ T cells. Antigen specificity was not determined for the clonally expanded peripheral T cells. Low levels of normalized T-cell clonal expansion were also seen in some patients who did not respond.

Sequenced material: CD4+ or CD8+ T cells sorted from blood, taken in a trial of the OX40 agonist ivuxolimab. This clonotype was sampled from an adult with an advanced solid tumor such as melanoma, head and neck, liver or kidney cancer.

The CDR3 region has the sequence CASSQDRQETQYF. The DNA sequence follows: TGTGCCAGCAGCCAAGATCGCCAAGAGACCCAGTACTTC. Rearrangement joined TRBV4-2 to TRBJ2-5, with an unclear D gene assignment. From the cysteine up to the phenylalanine, the CDR3 has a length of 13 residues. Only CDR3 DNA is held: 39 bases, read in frame from base 1. V and J lose 0 bases and 1 base, and a span of 3 bases separates them. Based on the germline V gene, the CDR1 and CDR2 sequences are LGHNA and YNFKEQ.